This T cell receptor (beta chain) was identified during a study of OX40 agonist ivuxolimab in advanced cancers. Regarding the study in general: Ivuxolimab was a fully human IgG2 agonistic monoclonal antibody targeting the costimulatory receptor OX40 (CD134). Among the approximately 50 dose-escalation patients, around 20 had hepatocellular carcinoma, approximately 15 melanoma, 9 renal cell carcinoma and 9 head and neck cancer. The paper covers the monotherapy dose-escalation part of the phase I ivuxolimab trial, which included N ≈ 50 patients. Partial responses were achieved by three dose-escalation patients, of whom one had hepatocellular carcinoma and two had cutaneous melanoma. Intravenous ivuxolimab was administered to patients every 2 weeks at six dose levels: 0.01, 0.1, 0.3, 1.5, 3 and 10 mg/kg. Prior anti-PD-1, anti-PD-L1 or anti-CTLA-4 therapy was permitted, and checkpoint inhibitors had been received by less than 45% of dose-escalation patients. In the dose-escalation cohort, around 80% of patients were male, and the mean age was 60 years with a range of roughly 23 to 79. The point of sequencing TCRbeta in the periphery was to test whether ivuxolimab changed TCR sequence diversity and drove clonal T-cell expansion. Overall study outcomes, separate from this receptor: Which antigens the clonally expanded peripheral T cells were specific for was not determined. At doses of 0.1 to 3.0 mg/kg, clonal expansion of both CD4+ and CD8+ blood T cells was observed from baseline to week 6. After ivuxolimab, expanded clones were on average more numerous among CD8+ T cells than among CD4+ T cells. Low levels of normalized T-cell clonal expansion were also shown by some nonresponding patients. In partial responders in the 0.1-3.0 mg/kg groups, normalized peripheral clonal expansion was found to be among the lowest, especially among CD8+ T cells.

Regarding this clone: The antigen it recognizes is unknown. Qualities for individual bases were not recorded, and no much larger clone is one base off.

The trial excluded patients who had a history of autoimmune disease or were on systemic immunosuppression. Peripheral blood for TCR sequencing was collected from all dose cohorts at baseline, on cycle 4 day 1, and on cycle 7 day 1. The samples were drawn from a first-in-human, open-label, multicenter phase I dose-escalation trial of ivuxolimab. Adults with locally advanced or metastatic melanoma, renal cell, hepatocellular, or head and neck squamous cell carcinoma were enrolled in the trial. CD4+ and CD8+ T cells were sorted separately from peripheral blood before TCR sequencing. CDR1 SGHRS and CDR2 YFSETQ are derived from the germline V gene. Including the terminal cysteine and phenylalanine, the CDR3 comprises 15 residues. This entry keeps only the CDR3 DNA: 45 bases, framed from base 1. V is pared back by 1 base and J by 0 bases, with 9 bases lying between the germline termini. For sequencing of the TCRbeta CDR3 region, genomic DNA was extracted from the sorted cells. The immunoSEQ Assay was used to sequence the TCRbeta CDR3 regions. TCRdb retrieved this table from immuneACCESS and kept in-frame rearrangements only. Not all clones are present; in checked studies, unresolved V genes account for under half, and no reason is known for the remainder. The sample table lists 100,000 or so clones, over 75% of them with a count of one. The ten largest clonotypes hold 1.5% to 2% of the sample.

The sequence came from an adult with an advanced solid tumor such as melanoma, head and neck, liver or kidney cancer. The sequencing here drew on CD4+ or CD8+ T cells sorted from blood, taken in a trial of the OX40 agonist ivuxolimab. This sequence uses TRBV5-1 and TRBJ2-3; the D gene remains uncertain. The CDR3 protein sequence reads: CASSLTTQSTDTQYF. The DNA is TGCGCCAGCAGCTTGACGACCCAGAGCACAGATACGCAGTATTTT.